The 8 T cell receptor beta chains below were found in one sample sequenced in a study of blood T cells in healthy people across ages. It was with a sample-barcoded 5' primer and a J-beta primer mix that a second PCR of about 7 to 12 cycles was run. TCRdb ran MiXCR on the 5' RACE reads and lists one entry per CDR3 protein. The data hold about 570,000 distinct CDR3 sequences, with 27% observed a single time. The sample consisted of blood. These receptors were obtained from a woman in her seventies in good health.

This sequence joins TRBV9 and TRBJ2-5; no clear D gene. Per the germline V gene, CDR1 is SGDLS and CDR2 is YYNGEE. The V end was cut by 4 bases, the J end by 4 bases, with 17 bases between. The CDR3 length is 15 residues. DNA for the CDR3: TGTGCCAGCAGCCCCCGGGTGCAAGTGGGAGAGACCCAGTACTTC. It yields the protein CASSPRVQVGETQYF.

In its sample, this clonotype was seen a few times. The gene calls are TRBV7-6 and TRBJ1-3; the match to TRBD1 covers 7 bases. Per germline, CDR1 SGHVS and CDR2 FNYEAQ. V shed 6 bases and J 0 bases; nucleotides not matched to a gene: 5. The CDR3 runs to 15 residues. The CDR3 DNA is TGTGCCAGCAGTTGGGACAGCCGCTCTGGAAACACCATATATTTT. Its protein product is CASSWDSRSGNTIYF.

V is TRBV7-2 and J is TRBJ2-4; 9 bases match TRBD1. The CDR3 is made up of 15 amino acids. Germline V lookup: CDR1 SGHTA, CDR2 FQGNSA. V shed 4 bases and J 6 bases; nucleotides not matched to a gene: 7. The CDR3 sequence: CASSSTAGQGNIQYF. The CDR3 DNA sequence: TGTGCCAGCAGCTCGACTGCGGGACAGGGAAACATTCAGTACTTC.

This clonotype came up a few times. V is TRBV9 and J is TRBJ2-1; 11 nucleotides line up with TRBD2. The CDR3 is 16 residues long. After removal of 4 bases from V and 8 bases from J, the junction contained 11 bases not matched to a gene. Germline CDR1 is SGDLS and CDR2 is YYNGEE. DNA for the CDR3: TGTGCCAGCAGCCTAGTCCCCCTAGCGGGGGGCCATGAGCAGTTCTTC. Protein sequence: CASSLVPLAGGHEQFF.

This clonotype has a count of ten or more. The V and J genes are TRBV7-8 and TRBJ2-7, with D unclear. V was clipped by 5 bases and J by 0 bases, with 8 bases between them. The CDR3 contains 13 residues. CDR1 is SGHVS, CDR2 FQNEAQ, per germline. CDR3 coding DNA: TGTGCCAGCAGCCCGCCCGTCTCCTACGAGCAGTACTTC. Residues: CASSPPVSYEQYF.

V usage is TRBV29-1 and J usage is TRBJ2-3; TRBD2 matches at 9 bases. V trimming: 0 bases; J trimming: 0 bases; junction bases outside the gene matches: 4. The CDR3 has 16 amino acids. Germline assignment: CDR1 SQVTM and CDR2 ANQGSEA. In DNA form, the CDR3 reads TGCAGCGTTGAAGACAGCGGGGGGACTAGCACAGATACGCAGTATTTT. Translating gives CSVEDSGGTSTDTQYF.

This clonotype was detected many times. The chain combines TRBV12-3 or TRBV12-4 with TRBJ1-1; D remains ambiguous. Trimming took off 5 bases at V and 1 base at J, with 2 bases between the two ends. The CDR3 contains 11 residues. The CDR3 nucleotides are TGTGCCAGCAGTGAGAACACTGAAGCTTTCTTT. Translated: CASSENTEAFF.

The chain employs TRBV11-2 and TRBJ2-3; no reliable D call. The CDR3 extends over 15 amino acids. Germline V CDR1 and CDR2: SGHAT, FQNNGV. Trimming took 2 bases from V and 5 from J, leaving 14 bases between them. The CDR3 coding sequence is TGTGCCAGCAGCTTAATCGCGACCTCCGGAGATACGCAGTATTTT. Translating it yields CASSLIATSGDTQYF.